The entry below gives a single T cell receptor beta chain sequence along with its context. Profiling relied on immunoSEQ multiplex PCR, and the TCRdb table lists in-frame clones only, not all of them. The data hold about 100,000 clones, with about four fifths observed a single time. This sample is part of a study of radiotherapy plus CTLA-4 blockade in lung cancer. Germline CDR1 SQVTM, CDR2 ANQGSEA. This CDR3 has 16 amino acids. V dropped 4 bases and J dropped 0 bases, with 13 bases sitting between them. This TCR was recovered from a human donor with non-small cell lung cancer who had stable disease on radiotherapy plus ipilimumab. Material: peripheral blood, obtained from a patient treated with radiotherapy plus ipilimumab. The chain carries TRBV29-1 and TRBJ2-6; D gene unclear. The CDR3 DNA reads TGCAGCGTTGGCGAAAGGCTGAGCTCTGGGGCCAACGTCCTGACTTTC. Translating it yields CSVGERLSSGANVLTF.